This T cell receptor beta chain was documented in a study of CD8+ T cells in alopecia areata. Study-wide background: Twice a day, 5 to 10 mg of oral tofacitinib was administered to treated patients. The drug, tofacitinib, lasted 6 to 18 months, followed by 6 months off drug.

V lost 0 bases and J 9 bases, leaving 21 bases between the germline ends. The length of the CDR3 is 16 residues. CDR1 and CDR2 (germline): SGDLS, YYNGEE. Extracted from the samples, RNA was reverse transcribed into cDNA to serve as the sequencing template. Measured with immunoSEQ multiplex PCR; TCRdb has only the in-frame clones, and not every one. The table includes roughly 250,000 clones, less than 80% detected once. Obtained from alopecia areata patients were lesional scalp punch biopsies along with peripheral blood. This clone was picked up a small number of times. Its antigen is as yet unknown. Broader study findings: Clonality in lesional scalp, especially alopecia totalis/universalis, exceeded that of normal scalp.

The sequence was collected from a human donor with alopecia areata. The material sequenced was CD4+ T cells sorted from blood, taken at week 0. This chain joins TRBV9 and TRBJ2-5; D might be TRBD1 or TRBD2, each matching 5 bases. The CDR3 bases are TGTGCCAGCAGCGTAGGAGGGCAGGGTGATCCCGGGGCCCAGTACTTC. This gives the protein CASSVGGQGDPGAQYF.